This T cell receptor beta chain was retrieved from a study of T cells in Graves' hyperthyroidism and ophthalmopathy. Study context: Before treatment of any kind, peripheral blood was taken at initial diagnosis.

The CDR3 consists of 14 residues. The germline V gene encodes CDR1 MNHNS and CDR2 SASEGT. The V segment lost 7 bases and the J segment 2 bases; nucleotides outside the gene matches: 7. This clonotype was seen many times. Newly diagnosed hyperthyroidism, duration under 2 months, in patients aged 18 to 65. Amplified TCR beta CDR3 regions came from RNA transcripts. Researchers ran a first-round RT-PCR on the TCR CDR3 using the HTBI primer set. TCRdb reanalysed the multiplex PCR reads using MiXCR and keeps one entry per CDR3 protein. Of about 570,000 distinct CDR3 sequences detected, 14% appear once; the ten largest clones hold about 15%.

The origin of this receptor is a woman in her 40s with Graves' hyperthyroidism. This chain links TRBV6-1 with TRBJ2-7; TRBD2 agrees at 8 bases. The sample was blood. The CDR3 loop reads CASTTIAGPYEQYF. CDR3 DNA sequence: TGTGCCAGCACCACGATAGCGGGGCCCTACGAGCAGTACTTC.